This T cell receptor beta chain originates from a study of spatial heterogeneity in lung cancer. Overall study context: Detected beta-chain sequences consistently exceeded alpha-chain sequences.

Time point meaning: sample taken at primary tumor resection. Unsorted whole RNA of tumor, nontumor lung or frozen PBMC was sequenced. Study-wide points: Follow-up blood showed ubiquitous expanded tumor TCRs less than blood at resection did.

In the library, each TCR cDNA molecule bore its own unique molecular identifier. TCRdb independently ran MiXCR on the 5' RACE reads; one entry per CDR3 protein. The sample has 60,000 to 80,000 distinct CDR3 sequences, 13% seen once. The germline gives CDR1 MNHEY, CDR2 SVGAGI. Trimming stripped 5 bases from V and 1 base from J, with 17 bases between. The CDR3 loop spans 16 amino acids. The sample holds many counts of this clonotype. What it recognizes is unknown. This receptor was obtained from a male donor with early-stage non-small cell lung cancer. The chain combines TRBV6-5 with TRBJ2-5; D perhaps matches TRBD1 (6 bases). This material consisted of PBMCs, taken at surgery. In DNA form, the CDR3 reads TGTGCCAGCAGTCCGTCCTGGGGGCAGATCCAAGAGACCCAGTACTTC. Its translation is CASSPSWGQIQETQYF.